This passage covers 6 T cell receptor beta chains from one sample sequenced in a study of beta chain features in type 1 diabetes. Isolated RNA was reverse transcribed in full, so expressed TCRB transcripts were sequenced. Method: immunoSEQ multiplex PCR; TCRdb's copy keeps in-frame clones and lacks some. The table lists around 320,000 clones, 12% to 15% of them singletons, with more than 6.5% in the top ten. The sequenced sample consisted of central memory CD4+ T cells from blood. The source is a young man in good health.

This clone occurred many times. This chain joins TRBV19 and TRBJ2-1; 7 bases map to TRBD2. Trimming cost V 8 bases and J 12 bases; bases outside gene matches: 7. The CDR3 spans 11 residues. Germline CDR1 is LNHDA and CDR2 is SQIVND (reference sequence). CDR3: CASRIGEGQFF. The DNA of the CDR3 is TGTGCCAGTCGAATTGGGGAGGGGCAGTTCTTC.

This clone was found a few times. The gene calls are TRBV29-1 and TRBJ2-3; a weak D match, TRBD1 (6 bases). This CDR3 has 13 amino acids. The V end lost 5 bases, the J end lost 0 bases, and 9 bases lay between the germline ends. The germline gives CDR1 SQVTM, CDR2 ANQGSEA. The CDR3 sequence: CSVSTGSTDTQYF. CDR3 sequence (DNA): TGCAGCGTTTCCACAGGGAGCACAGATACGCAGTATTTT.

This clone turned up a few times. This chain links TRBV7-4 with TRBJ2-5; D is uncertain. Germline CDR1 SGHVT, CDR2 SQSDAQ. The germline V and J ends were trimmed by 2 bases and 2 bases, with 21 bases remaining between them. The CDR3 is 18 amino acids. The CDR3 protein is CASSLRGSISRRQETQYF. The CDR3 DNA reads as TGTGCCAGCAGCTTACGCGGTTCGATCAGCAGGCGACAAGAGACCCAGTACTTC.

This chain joins TRBV19 and TRBJ2-6; no definite D call. V was cut by 0 bases and J by 1 base, with 10 bases left in between. The CDR3 is made up of 17 amino acids. CDR1 and CDR2 from the germline V gene are LNHDA and SQIVND (reference sequence). CDR3 DNA sequence: TGTGCCAGTAGTATAGACAGACCAGGTTCTGGGGCCAACGTCCTGACTTTC. This sequence encodes CASSIDRPGSGANVLTF.

The V gene is TRBV11-2, the J gene TRBJ2-1; possible D gene TRBD2, 5 bases. V was trimmed by 3 bases and J by 9 bases, leaving 15 bases between them. Germline CDR1 is SGHAT and CDR2 is FQNNGV. The CDR3 has 14 amino acids. CDR3 sequence: CASSFKALVGEQFF. The CDR3 region has the DNA TGTGCCAGCAGCTTTAAGGCACTAGTCGGTGAGCAGTTCTTC.

The chain links TRBV12-5 to TRBJ2-1; TRBD2 aligns across 11 bases. Germline-derived CDR1 and CDR2 are LGHNT and FRNRAP. The CDR3 has 15 amino acids. V trimming: 1 base; J trimming: 4 bases; junction bases outside the gene matches: 0. As DNA, the CDR3 is TGTGCTAGTGGTTTGGGGACTAGCGGGTACAATGAGCAGTTCTTC. As protein: CASGLGTSGYNEQFF.